Listed below are T cell receptor beta chains from one sample, sequenced in a study of T-cell memory formation after mild COVID-19. TCRdb re-called the 5' RACE reads through MiXCR, storing one row per CDR3 protein. The sample consists of 260,000 or so distinct CDR3 sequences, about a sixth of them appearing once. The sequenced sample was PBMCs or a T cell subset sorted from them (not recorded which). All receptors derive from a man in his late teens or twenties who had mild COVID-19 (a few samples of this study predate the infection). Cell type and time point are not known. Each CDR3 is given with its conserved first and last residue. The order of the fields is J gene, clone size, D gene, V gene, CDR3 DNA, CDR3 protein. A D gene is named only where the DNA matches it firmly. Some rows have no size entry. The others give once, few or many, or a class for an expanded clone.

TRBJ1-1 NA TRBD1 TRBV4-1 TGCGCCAGCAAGTCGGTTGGGACAGGGGGCGCGGGTGAAGCTTTCTTT CASKSVGTGGAGEAFF
TRBJ2-2 few TRBD1 TRBV5-1 TGCGCCAGCAGCTCGACAGGGGCGGTGGACACCGGGGAGCTGTTTTTT CASSSTGAVDTGELFF
TRBJ1-6 NA NA TRBV7-2 TGTGCCAGCAGCTTAACAGGGTCTGGTTCACCCCTCCACTTT CASSLTGSGSPLHF
TRBJ2-3 few NA TRBV5-1 TGCGCCAGCAGCCTACTAGAGGTAACAGATACGCAGTATTTT CASSLLEVTDTQYF
TRBJ1-5 few NA TRBV29-1 TGCAGCGTTGAAGGGGACACAGGCAGAGAGCATTTT CSVEGDTGREHF
TRBJ2-1 NA NA TRBV27 TGTGCCAGCAGTTTATGGGGGGCGACGGGCAATGAGCAGTTCTTC CASSLWGATGNEQFF
TRBJ1-5 many NA TRBV6-5 TGTGCCAGCAGTGCAACAGGGTTAGTGGTGAGCAATCAGCCCCAGCATTTT CASSATGLVVSNQPQHF
TRBJ2-1 few NA TRBV19 TGTGCCAGTAGTATACCGAACTACAATGAGCAGTTCTTC CASSIPNYNEQFF
TRBJ2-5 NA NA TRBV3-1 TGTGCCAGCAGCCAGGTGGAGGTTGAGACCCAGTACTTC CASSQVEVETQYF
TRBJ2-2 NA NA TRBV3-1 TGTGCCAGCAGCCAAGGTTATCCGGAGGACGGGGAGCTGTTTTTT CASSQGYPEDGELFF
TRBJ1-5 NA NA TRBV7-2 TGTGCCAGCAGCCCCGGGGGAGGGGCCCCTCAGCCCCAGCATTTT CASSPGGGAPQPQHF
TRBJ2-7 few TRBD2 TRBV7-2 TGTGCCAGCAGCCGCTCGACTAGCTCACCCTCCTACGAGCAGTACTTC CASSRSTSSPSYEQYF
TRBJ1-2 few NA TRBV5-1 TGCGCCAGCAGCTTGGTGGGGCAGGACTATGGCTACACCTTC CASSLVGQDYGYTF
TRBJ1-1 NA NA TRBV3-1 TGTGCCAGCAGCCAGGCGCAGGGGAAGGGAGGGACTGAAGCTTTCTTT CASSQAQGKGGTEAFF
TRBJ1-1 NA NA TRBV12-3/TRBV12-4 TGTGCCAGCAGGTCCCGAGCAGGGAGGGCTGAAGCTTTCTTT CASRSRAGRAEAFF
TRBJ1-6 NA TRBD1 TRBV20-1 TGCAGTGCTGCCCGCTCAACAGGGGAAGTGGCACCCCTCCACTTT CSAARSTGEVAPLHF
TRBJ2-2 many TRBD1 TRBV19 TGTGCCAGTAGTATAGAGGACAGGGTAAACGGGGAGCTGTTTTTT CASSIEDRVNGELFF
TRBJ2-3 NA TRBD2 TRBV20-1 TGCAGTGCTACGGGAGGACAAGAAACAGATACGCAGTATTTT CSATGGQETDTQYF
TRBJ2-1 many NA TRBV12-3/TRBV12-4 TGTGCCAGCAGTTTGGCCATAGATGAGCAGTTCTTC CASSLAIDEQFF
TRBJ2-3 NA NA TRBV9 TGTGCCAGCAGCGTAGCTTTGGGTTTCACAGATACGCAGTATTTT CASSVALGFTDTQYF
TRBJ2-3 NA TRBD2 TRBV6-6 TGTGCCAGCAGTTACTCGCGGGGGAGCTCTGGGGAGACAGATACGCAGTATTTT CASSYSRGSSGETDTQYF
TRBJ1-1 NA NA TRBV6-2/TRBV6-3 TGTGCCAGCAGTTTACATGCAGTTGAAGCTTTCTTT CASSLHAVEAFF
TRBJ2-1 NA NA TRBV6-2/TRBV6-3 TGTGCCAGCAGTCCTACACGGCATGAGCAGTTCTTC CASSPTRHEQFF
TRBJ2-2 once NA TRBV28 TGTGCCAGCAGTTTGGTCAGTAGGACCGGGGAGCTGTTTTTT CASSLVSRTGELFF
TRBJ1-5 many NA TRBV6-6 TGTGCCAGCTTTGAGCCGGCGGAGGCTCAGCCCCAGCATTTT CASFEPAEAQPQHF
TRBJ2-7 few NA TRBV20-1 TGCAGTGCTCACCGTACAGACCTACACTACGAGCAGTACTTC CSAHRTDLHYEQYF
TRBJ1-1 few NA TRBV5-4 TGTGCCAGCAGCTTGGAGGGACTGCGAACTGAAGCTTTCTTT CASSLEGLRTEAFF
TRBJ1-1 NA NA TRBV19 TGTGCCAGTAGCCCGGAGGGTAGGACTGAAGCTTTCTTT CASSPEGRTEAFF
TRBJ2-7 few TRBD2 TRBV20-1 TGCAGTGCTACGAAGCGGGGGCGGGCGGAGCCCTACGAGCAGTACTTC CSATKRGRAEPYEQYF
TRBJ2-5 NA TRBD2 TRBV6-5 TGTGCCAGCAGATCTTCTGCGGGGGGGGAGACCCAGTACTTC CASRSSAGGETQYF
TRBJ2-1 NA NA TRBV12-3/TRBV12-4 TGTGCCAGCAGTTTAATTGAAGGGGGGCAGTTCTTC CASSLIEGGQFF
TRBJ1-1 NA NA TRBV11-1 TGTGCCAGCAGCTTGATAAGGGGCACTGAAGCTTTCTTT CASSLIRGTEAFF
TRBJ2-2 NA TRBD2 TRBV6-5 TGTGCCAGCAGTTACAACCCTCCGGGACTAGGATTTTTGGCGGACACCGGGGAGCTGTTTTTT CASSYNPPGLGFLADTGELFF
TRBJ2-2 few NA TRBV7-9 TGTGCCAGCAGCTTAGCCCCAGGCTATGTCGGCGGGGAGCTGTTTTTT CASSLAPGYVGGELFF
TRBJ1-1 few NA TRBV4-1 TGCGCCAGCAGCCTTCACCGGGGCAGGATGAACACTGAAGCTTTCTTT CASSLHRGRMNTEAFF
TRBJ2-1 few NA TRBV7-6 TGTGCCAGCACCCAACAGGGCTATGCTTCCTACAATGAGCAGTTCTTC CASTQQGYASYNEQFF
TRBJ2-6 NA TRBD1 TRBV5-6 TGTGCCAGCAGCTCCCGACAGGGGGCGCCTGGGGCCAACGTCCTGACTTTC CASSSRQGAPGANVLTF
TRBJ1-6 NA NA TRBV6-5 TGTGCCAGCAGCCCACCGGGGAGGGCCTATAATTCACCCCTCCACTTT CASSPPGRAYNSPLHF
TRBJ1-1 once NA TRBV3-1 TGTGCCAGCAGCCAAGGATTGGGGGACACTGAAGCTTTCTTT CASSQGLGDTEAFF
TRBJ2-3 NA TRBD1 TRBV9 TGTGCCAGCAGTGAGACAAGGACAGGGTTCGTAAGAGATACGCAGTATTTT CASSETRTGFVRDTQYF
TRBJ2-7 few TRBD2 TRBV20-1 TGCAGTGCTAGAGATCCTAGCGGGGCCTACGAGCAGTACTTC CSARDPSGAYEQYF
TRBJ2-4 NA TRBD1 TRBV12-3/TRBV12-4 TGTGCCAGCAGTTCAGGGACAGAAAACATTCAGTACTTC CASSSGTENIQYF
TRBJ2-3 NA TRBD2 TRBV11-2 TGTGCCAGCAGCTTAGGAGCGGGGGGGCTCACAGATACGCAGTATTTT CASSLGAGGLTDTQYF
TRBJ2-5 few NA TRBV18 TGTGCCAGCTCACCCGGCGACAGGGAGGTCGAGACCCAGTACTTC CASSPGDREVETQYF
TRBJ1-6 few TRBD1 TRBV5-1 TGCGCCAGCAGCTTGGGAACAGGGGCGCCTTCACCCCTCCACTTT CASSLGTGAPSPLHF
TRBJ1-2 few NA TRBV28 TGTGCCAGCAGCCGGGCGGCACCTAGTGGCTACACCTTC CASSRAAPSGYTF
TRBJ1-5 NA TRBD1 TRBV28 TGTGCCAGCGGCGGACAGGGGGCGGGTTTCCAGCCCCAGCATTTT CASGGQGAGFQPQHF
TRBJ1-2 few NA TRBV29-1 TGCAGCGTTGCGACGGGGGAGAACTATGGCTACACCTTC CSVATGENYGYTF
TRBJ2-1 NA TRBD2 TRBV27 TGTGCCAGCAGTGGACTAGCGGGGGGAAACAATGAGCAGTTCTTC CASSGLAGGNNEQFF
TRBJ1-5 NA NA TRBV6-2/TRBV6-3 TGTGCCAGCAGTTACATCCGGGGGCGAGGCAATCAGCCCCAGCATTTT CASSYIRGRGNQPQHF
TRBJ2-5 NA TRBD1 TRBV18 TGTGCCAGCTCACCAAGGACAGGGAAAGGAGAGACCCAGTACTTC CASSPRTGKGETQYF
TRBJ2-1 few NA TRBV24-1 TGTGCCACCAGTGATCGGGTGGGGGCATGGGAGCAGTTCTTC CATSDRVGAWEQFF
TRBJ2-3 many TRBD1 TRBV7-7 TGTGCCAGCAGCCAGGGACAGTTCACAGATACGCAGTATTTT CASSQGQFTDTQYF